A single sample is the source of the 15 T cell receptor beta chains below, sequenced in a study of cytomegalovirus exposure and HLA in healthy donors. Primers for the PCR totalled 60 Vbeta and 13 Jbeta. Profiled with immunoSEQ multiplex PCR; TCRdb holds only in-frame clones, not every one. The sample yields 130,000 to 150,000 clones, roughly four fifths seen once. Sequencing input: PBMCs. These receptors were collected from a man aged 40-50 years in good health and CMV-seropositive.

This clone was seen only a few times. V gene TRBV2 combines with J gene TRBJ1-4; 7 bases map to TRBD1. The V gene end was trimmed by 5 bases and the J gene end by 7 bases; junction bases not matched to a gene: 7. The CDR3 covers 14 residues. Germline CDR1 SNHLY, CDR2 FYNNEI. The CDR3 region is CASSYDRVGEKLFF. CDR3 sequence (DNA): TGTGCCAGCAGTTACGACAGGGTGGGTGAAAAACTGTTTTTT.

This clone was seen a single time. V usage is TRBV6-1 and J usage is TRBJ1-5, with D possibly TRBD1 on 6 matching bases. CDR3 size: 15 residues. Per germline, CDR1 MNHNS and CDR2 SASEGT. Trimming shortened V by 7 bases and J by 4 bases, and 17 bases separated the two germline ends. The CDR3 sequence is CASTPVTGSNQPQHF. The CDR3, as DNA: TGTGCCAGCACCCCGGTCACAGGGTCGAATCAGCCCCAGCATTTT.

V and J are TRBV19 and TRBJ1-5; TRBD1 might be the D (5 bases). Trimming removed 6 bases at V and 3 bases at J, with 12 bases between. This CDR3 is 14 amino acids long. The germline V gene encodes CDR1 LNHDA and CDR2 SQIVND (reference sequence). This CDR3 reads CASRGGATNQPQHF. The CDR3 region has the DNA TGTGCCAGTAGGGGAGGGGCTACCAATCAGCCCCAGCATTTT.

The chain carries TRBV27 and TRBJ1-1; TRBD1 is a possible D gene (6 bases). V lost 2 bases and J lost 1, with 17 bases in between. The germline V gene encodes CDR1 MNHEY and CDR2 SMNVEV (reference sequence). The CDR3 totals 17 residues. The CDR3 sequence: CASSLRYRDYSNTEAFF. CDR3 bases: TGTGCCAGCAGTTTACGTTACAGGGATTATTCGAACACTGAAGCTTTCTTT.

J is TRBJ2-5 and V is TRBV2; TRBD2 might be the D (6 bases). Germline V gene lookup returns CDR1 SNHLY and CDR2 FYNNEI. The CDR3 runs 10 residues. The CDR3 reads CAGGVETQYF. CDR3 DNA sequence: TGTGCGGGAGGCGTGGAGACCCAGTACTTC.

The chain employs TRBV25-1 and TRBJ2-7, with D perhaps matching TRBD1 (5 bases). This CDR3 has 14 residues. The germline CDR1 and CDR2 sequences are MGHDK and SYGVNS. Trimming left V 2 bases short and J 2 bases short, with 10 bases between. CDR3 region: CASSEPGFTYEQYF. In DNA form, the CDR3 reads TGTGCCAGCAGTGAACCAGGGTTTACCTACGAGCAGTACTTC.

The chain carries TRBV2 and TRBJ1-2; D is unresolved. The CDR3 has 10 residues. Germline V gives CDR1 SNHLY, CDR2 FYNNEI. Trimming took 6 bases from V and 8 from J, leaving 7 bases between them. The CDR3 region has the DNA TGTGCCAGCAGGCAGCGCGGCTACACCTTC. It specifies CASRQRGYTF.

The chain is built from TRBV7-3 and TRBJ2-7, with 8 bases identical to TRBD1. From germline, CDR1 is SGHTA and CDR2 FQGTGA. The V segment lost 5 bases and the J segment 5 bases; nucleotides outside the gene matches: 5. This CDR3 has 13 residues. CDR3: CASSRDRRNEQYF. The CDR3, as DNA: TGTGCCAGCAGCCGGGACAGGCGGAACGAGCAGTACTTC.

The CDR3 nucleotides read TGTGCCAGCAGCCAAGTTGGTGCCGGGGGGGAGCTGTTTTTT. It specifies CASSQVGAGGELFF. The gene calls are TRBV14 and TRBJ2-2; D ambiguous. This CDR3 has 14 amino acids. V lost 1 base and J 8 bases, leaving 11 bases between the germline ends. Germline CDR1 reads SGHDN; CDR2 reads FVKESK.

This chain connects TRBV10-3 to TRBJ2-5; a weak D match, TRBD2 (7 bases). This CDR3 comprises 15 residues. The V end lost 5 bases, the J end lost 5 bases, and 18 bases lay between the germline ends. Germline CDR1 reads ENHRY; CDR2 reads SYGVKD. The CDR3 protein is CAISREGLQGETQYF. The CDR3 DNA reads TGTGCCATCAGTAGGGAGGGCCTCCAGGGGGAGACCCAGTACTTC.

This clone has just a few counts. The chain couples TRBV6-1 to TRBJ1-1; no clear D. The ends were cut back, 2 bases at V and 6 bases at J, with 10 bases in the middle. CDR1 is MNHNS and CDR2 is SASEGT in the germline V gene. This CDR3 has 13 amino acids. The CDR3 DNA is TGTGCCAGCAGTGAATATAGCGAGGCTGAAGCTTTCTTT. This gives the protein CASSEYSEAEAFF.

The rearrangement joins TRBV27 to TRBJ2-2; D is uncertain. The V and J ends lost 3 bases and 2 bases respectively, with 16 bases between them. CDR1 is MNHEY and CDR2 is SMNVEV in the germline V gene (reference sequence). This CDR3 comprises 17 residues. The CDR3 is CASSFSRHKYNTGELFF. DNA of the CDR3: TGTGCCAGCAGTTTCTCCCGTCACAAGTATAACACCGGGGAGCTGTTTTTT.

This clone was counted between two and nine times. The chain joins TRBV30 to TRBJ1-1; TRBD1 might be the D (5 bases). The CDR3 contains 13 residues. Trimming cost V 5 bases and J 4 bases, with 14 bases left between them. CDR1 and CDR2 from the germline V gene are GTSNPN and SVGIG (reference sequence). CDR3 in amino acids: CAWAGSSFTEAFF. CDR3 nucleotides: TGTGCCTGGGCAGGGTCGAGTTTCACTGAAGCTTTCTTT.

This chain links TRBV10-3 with TRBJ1-2; no clear D. Germline V lookup: CDR1 ENHRY, CDR2 SYGVKD. This CDR3 is 11 amino acids long. The V end was cut by 8 bases, the J end by 4 bases, with 8 bases between. The CDR3 nucleotides are TGTGCCATCCTTGGAGTCTATGGCTACACCTTC. Protein sequence: CAILGVYGYTF.

In its sample, this clone was seen a few times. V and J are TRBV15 and TRBJ2-5; unclear D gene. V was shortened by 0 bases and J by 5 bases, with 4 bases between the two germline ends. CDR3 length equals 12 residues. Germline CDR1 and CDR2: LNHNV and YYDKDF (reference sequence). CDR3 bases: TGTGCCACCAGCAGAGATGCGGAGACCCAGTACTTC. The encoded protein is CATSRDAETQYF. Full variable domain (missing parts from reference TRBV15 and TRBJ2-5): DAMVIQNPRYQVTQFGKPVTLSCSQTLNHNVMYWYQQKSSQAPKLLFHYYDKDFNNEADTPDNFQSRRPNTSFCFLDIRSPGLGDTAMYLCATSRDAETQYFGPGTRLLVL.